These 25 T cell receptor beta chains originate from one sample sequenced in a study of regulatory T cells in long-lasting Graves disease. Time point indicated: persistent/refractory GD, antithyroid drugs over 5 years with positive TRAb. PBMCs were the source of the RNA used for TCR sequencing. Arm-PCR of CDR3 regions and iRepertoire HTBI primers were used to build TCR beta libraries. TCRdb re-called the multiplex PCR reads with MiXCR, one entry per CDR3 protein. Here the sample spans around 430,000 distinct CDR3 sequences, 22% being singletons. Sequenced material: peripheral blood mononuclear cells (PBMCs), taken when the disease was refractory, from a patient treated with antithyroid drugs. All receptors come from a female donor with Graves disease.

Many counts were recorded for this clonotype. This chain connects TRBV10-3 to TRBJ1-4; TRBD1 is a possible D gene (6 bases). Trimming left V 0 bases short and J 8 bases short, with 10 bases between. Germline assignment: CDR1 ENHRY and CDR2 SYGVKD. The length of the CDR3 is 14 residues. The CDR3 nucleotides are TGTGCCATCAGTGAGTCGACAGGATCGGAAAAACTGTTTTTT. This encodes CAISESTGSEKLFF.

The chain employs TRBV6-1 and TRBJ2-7; D is perhaps TRBD1 or TRBD2 (5 bases each). Trimming removed 8 bases at V and 4 bases at J, with 21 bases between. This CDR3 region has 15 residues. The germline V gene encodes CDR1 MNHNS and CDR2 SASEGT. This chain's CDR3 is CASLSPAGSQYEQYF. In nucleotides, the CDR3 is TGTGCCAGCCTCTCTCCGGCAGGGAGCCAATACGAGCAGTACTTC.

This clonotype was seen only a few times. J is TRBJ2-7 and V is TRBV2, with D perhaps matching TRBD1 or TRBD2 (5 bases each). This CDR3 is 13 amino acids long. Germline V gives CDR1 SNHLY, CDR2 FYNNEI. Trimming took off 7 bases at V and 2 bases at J, with 12 bases between the two ends. CDR3 DNA sequence: TGTGCCAGCAATGGGGGACGTGCCTACGAGCAGTACTTC. This translates into CASNGGRAYEQYF.

The chain couples TRBV30 to TRBJ1-5; D perhaps matches TRBD1 (5 bases). Trimming removed 3 bases at V and 7 bases at J, with 13 bases between. The CDR3 extends over 13 amino acids. Germline V lookup: CDR1 GTSNPN, CDR2 SVGIG (reference sequence). As DNA, the CDR3 is TGTGCCTGGAGCGACGCCTGGGGCCAGCCCCAGCATTTT. Amino acid sequence: CAWSDAWGQPQHF. The whole variable domain, filled in from reference TRBV30 and TRBJ1-5, reads SQTIHQWPATLVQPVGSPLSLECTVEGTSNPNLYWYRQAAGRGLQLLFYSVGIGQISSEVPQNLSASRPQDRQFILSSKKLLLSDSGFYLCAWSDAWGQPQHFGDGTRLSIL.

The table lists this clonotype with many counts. This sequence joins TRBV28 and TRBJ2-6; D assignment may be TRBD1 or TRBD2 (5 bases each). The CDR3 consists of 19 residues. Germline values: CDR1 MDHEN, CDR2 SYDVKM. Deletions cut 4 bases from V and 0 bases from J, with 19 bases between. The CDR3 sequence is CASSSPAGTLLSGANVLTF. The CDR3 DNA reads TGTGCCAGCAGTTCGCCGGCCGGGACGTTGCTCTCTGGGGCCAACGTCCTGACTTTC. Together with reference TRBV28 and TRBJ2-6, the CDR3 gives the full variable domain: DVKVTQSSRYLVKRTGEKVFLECVQDMDHENMFWYRQDPGLGLRLIYFSYDVKMKEKGDIPEGYSVSREKKERFSLILESASTNQTSMYLCASSSPAGTLLSGANVLTFGAGSRLTVL.

This sequence joins TRBV20-1 and TRBJ1-1; 7 bases match TRBD1. This CDR3 comprises 15 residues. Trimming cost V 3 bases and J 2 bases; bases outside gene matches: 9. Germline CDR1 reads DFQATT; CDR2 reads SNEGSKA (reference sequence). This CDR3 is CSASPTGSANTEAFF. DNA of the CDR3: TGCAGTGCTAGCCCGACAGGGAGTGCTAACACTGAAGCTTTCTTT.

The V gene is TRBV12-3 or TRBV12-4, the J gene TRBJ2-2; D might be TRBD1 (8 bases). The CDR3 spans 15 residues. Trimming stripped 6 bases from V and 6 bases from J, with 17 bases between. CDR3 protein: CASRTEQGGPGELFF. In DNA, the CDR3 is TGTGCCAGCAGAACGGAACAGGGGGGGCCCGGGGAGCTGTTTTTT.

In this sample, this clonotype turned up many times. This chain links TRBV28 with TRBJ2-7; D is perhaps TRBD2 (5 bases). V was pared by 5 bases and J by 0 bases, with 14 bases between. The CDR3 is made up of 15 amino acids. The V gene's germline CDR1 is MDHEN and CDR2 SYDVKM. CDR3 coding DNA: TGTGCCAGCAGTGTGCCCCTCGGGATCTCCTACGAGCAGTACTTC. Amino acids: CASSVPLGISYEQYF.

The CDR3: CSASFMGAAYEQYF. CDR3 DNA sequence: TGCAGTGCTAGTTTTATGGGAGCGGCCTACGAGCAGTACTTC. V usage is TRBV20-1 and J usage is TRBJ2-7; D is possibly TRBD2 (5 bases). Germline CDR1 is DFQATT and CDR2 is SNEGSKA (reference sequence). V was trimmed by 3 bases and J by 2 bases, leaving 14 bases between them. CDR3 length equals 14 residues.

This clonotype was counted a single time. This chain uses TRBV30 with TRBJ2-4, with TRBD2 identical over 9 bases. The CDR3 runs to 14 residues. The germline V gene has CDR1 GTSNPN and CDR2 SVGIG (reference sequence). CDR3 sequence (DNA): TGTGCGGTTAGCGGGAGTACGACCAAAAACATTCAGTACTTC. Residues: CAVSGSTTKNIQYF. Full variable domain (remainder filled in from reference TRBV30 and TRBJ2-4): SQTIHQWPATLVQPVGSPLSLECTVEGTSNPNLYWYRQAAGRGLQLLFYSVGIGQISSEVPQNLSASRPQDRQFILSSKKLLLSDSGFYLCAVSGSTTKNIQYFGAGTRLSVL.

This clonotype was found many times. J is TRBJ1-5 and V is TRBV29-1; D ambiguous. Germline V gives CDR1 SQVTM, CDR2 ANQGSEA. Trimming removed 4 bases from V and 9 bases from J, with 13 bases in between. The CDR3 totals 12 residues. This chain's CDR3 is CSVVPLGGPQHF. DNA of the CDR3: TGCAGCGTTGTCCCCCTTGGTGGGCCCCAGCATTTT.

Ten or more counts support this clonotype. This chain links TRBV28 with TRBJ1-5; a possible D gene is TRBD1 (6 bases). This CDR3 has 14 amino acids. Germline CDR1 is MDHEN and CDR2 is SYDVKM. Trimming shortened V by 7 bases and J by 3 bases, and 13 bases separated the two germline ends. CDR3 sequence reads: CASTSGAVNQPQHF. The CDR3 DNA reads TGTGCCAGCACTTCGGGGGCGGTCAATCAGCCCCAGCATTTT.

In this sample, this clonotype turned up many times. The chain employs TRBV7-2 and TRBJ2-7; D not resolved. V lost 5 bases to trimming and J lost 4 bases, with 12 bases between them. In germline, CDR1 is SGHTA, CDR2 FQGNSA. This CDR3 is 13 amino acids long. The CDR3 coding sequence is TGTGCCAGCAGCCTAACCGCAGAGTACGAGCAGTACTTC. This sequence encodes CASSLTAEYEQYF. The full variable domain, in which reference TRBV7-2 and TRBJ2-7 provide the parts outside the CDR3, is GAGVSQSPSNKVTEKGKDVELRCDPISGHTALYWYRQSLGQGLEFLIYFQGNSAPDKSGLPSDRFSAERTGGSVSTLTIQRTQQEDSAVYLCASSLTAEYEQYFGPGTRLTVT.

V usage is TRBV2 and J usage is TRBJ2-4; D might be TRBD2 (6 bases). V was shortened by 6 bases and J by 9 bases, with 21 bases between the two germline ends. Germline V gives CDR1 SNHLY, CDR2 FYNNEI. The CDR3 sequence is 15 residues long. The CDR3 is CASSQRVGGFSIQYF. Written as DNA, the CDR3 is TGTGCCAGCAGCCAGCGGGTTGGGGGTTTTAGCATTCAGTACTTC. Based on the CDR3 plus reference TRBV2 and TRBJ2-4, the full variable domain is EPEVTQTPSHQVTQMGQEVILRCVPISNHLYFYWYRQILGQKVEFLVSFYNNEISEKSEIFDDQFSVERPDGSNFTLKIRSTKLEDSAMYFCASSQRVGGFSIQYFGAGTRLSVL.

This rearrangement joins TRBV5-1 to TRBJ2-5; 9 bases align to TRBD2. Germline CDR1 and CDR2: SGHRS and YFSETQ. V dropped 4 bases and J dropped 1; count of bases not matched to a gene: 2. The CDR3 runs to 14 residues. DNA for the CDR3: TGCGCCAGCAGCAAGACTAGCGGCCAAGAGACCCAGTACTTC. Residues: CASSKTSGQETQYF.

This clonotype was counted at least ten times. The rearrangement joins TRBV2 to TRBJ1-4; D call uncertain. V was trimmed by 6 bases and J by 4 bases, leaving 6 bases between them. This CDR3 region has 12 residues. Germline V CDR1 and CDR2: SNHLY, FYNNEI. The CDR3 sequence is CASRIVNEKLFF. The CDR3 DNA follows: TGTGCCAGCAGAATCGTTAATGAAAAACTGTTTTTT.

This clonotype was observed many times. The rearrangement links TRBV12-3 or TRBV12-4 to TRBJ1-1, with no clear D. This CDR3 has 13 residues. The ends were cut back, 5 bases at V and 0 bases at J, with 7 bases in the middle. CDR3 coding DNA: TGTGCCAGCAGTACCCAGGTGAACACTGAAGCTTTCTTT. This sequence encodes CASSTQVNTEAFF.

The sample holds many counts of this clonotype. The V gene is TRBV19, the J gene TRBJ1-5; 7 bases are a match to TRBD1. The junction had 5 bases not matched to a gene; V was cut back by 7 bases and J by 5 bases. CDR1 is LNHDA and CDR2 is SQIVND in the germline V gene (reference sequence). CDR3 size: 13 residues. CDR3 sequence reads: CASKQGTYQPQHF. The CDR3 nucleotides read TGTGCCAGTAAACAGGGGACCTATCAGCCCCAGCATTTT.

This clonotype was counted at least ten times. This chain links TRBV10-3 with TRBJ2-5; tentative D call: TRBD1 (6 bases). CDR1 and CDR2 from the germline V gene are ENHRY and SYGVKD. V lost 2 bases, J lost 2 bases, and 12 bases lay in between. This CDR3 is 15 amino acids long. The CDR3 coding sequence is TGTGCCATCAGTGAGAACCCACAGGGTCAAGAGACCCAGTACTTC. Amino acids: CAISENPQGQETQYF.

The chain links TRBV28 to TRBJ2-5; 11 nucleotides match TRBD2. J lost 7 bases, V lost 6 bases, and 19 bases had no gene match. Germline-derived CDR1 and CDR2 are MDHEN and SYDVKM. CDR3 length: 18 residues. The CDR3 sequence: CASSQKRASGGSGVTQYF. The CDR3 DNA is TGTGCCAGCAGCCAAAAGAGGGCTAGCGGGGGGAGCGGTGTGACCCAGTACTTC.

This clonotype was found many times. The chain employs TRBV6-5 and TRBJ2-6; D is ambiguous. V lost 2 bases and J 0 bases, leaving 5 bases between the germline ends. The CDR3 extends over 15 amino acids. The germline V gene encodes CDR1 MNHEY and CDR2 SVGAGI. In DNA form, the CDR3 reads TGTGCCAGCAGTTACGGAGACTCTGGGGCCAACGTCCTGACTTTC. Translating it yields CASSYGDSGANVLTF.

This clonotype came up a few times. The CDR3: CASSPPPGTPSYNEQFF. CDR3 bases: TGTGCCAGCAGCCCCCCCCCCGGAACCCCCTCCTACAATGAGCAGTTCTTC. This rearrangement joins TRBV28 to TRBJ2-1; D call uncertain. This CDR3 has 17 residues. V shed 6 bases and J shed 0 bases, with 18 bases lying between them. The germline CDR1 and CDR2 sequences are MDHEN and SYDVKM.

The sample holds many counts of this clonotype. The chain carries TRBV6-1 and TRBJ2-2; D not certain. V shed 6 bases and J shed 4 bases, with 12 bases lying between them. Germline assignment: CDR1 MNHNS and CDR2 SASEGT. This CDR3 is 14 amino acids long. The CDR3 nucleotides are TGTGCCAGCAGCTCGGCCTCCCCCACCGGGGAGCTGTTTTTT. This translates into CASSSASPTGELFF.

This clonotype was counted many times. J is TRBJ1-5 and V is TRBV28; the D gene is possibly TRBD1 (5 bases). The CDR3 runs 15 residues. Germline V gives CDR1 MDHEN, CDR2 SYDVKM. Trimming cost V 2 bases and J 7 bases, with 15 bases left between them. The chain's CDR3 is CASSLPSSGTQPQHF. The CDR3 coding sequence is TGTGCCAGCAGTTTACCGTCCTCAGGGACCCAGCCCCAGCATTTT.

This clonotype was picked up a small number of times. This chain joins TRBV3-1 and TRBJ2-7; D possibly matches TRBD1 or TRBD2 (5 bases each). CDR1 is LGHDT and CDR2 is YNNKEL in the germline V gene (reference sequence). The CDR3 is 14 amino acids. V lost 5 bases to trimming and J lost 6 bases, with 17 bases between them. The CDR3 DNA follows: TGTGCCAGCAGCTCTTTTACGGGAAGGGGCGAGCAGTACTTC. This codes for CASSSFTGRGEQYF.